This TCR beta chain was profiled in a study of post-analysis software for immune sequencing data. TCR beta cDNA libraries included unique molecular identifiers. TCRdb analysed the PCR reads with MiXCR anew, one entry per CDR3 protein. The repertoire includes approximately 690,000 distinct CDR3 sequences, around 64% of them detected once, and around 11% sits in the top ten. As regards this clonotype: Its matching antigen is unknown.

Findings of the study overall: About five TRBV segments occurring more often in patients than controls included TRBV5-6, TRBV5-1 and TRBV20-1. In multiple sclerosis, normalized Chao1 diversity was significantly below that of controls. Strong co-clustering by F measure linked samples that shared a preparation batch.

Trimming cost V 3 bases and J 2 bases; bases outside gene matches: 7. Germline values: CDR1 KGHSH, CDR2 LQKENI. The CDR3 is 17 amino acids. The chain joins TRBV18 to TRBJ2-3, with TRBD2 identical over 11 bases. The sample taken for sequencing was blood. This sequence was found in a girl aged 2 to 9 with multiple sclerosis. Written as DNA, the CDR3 is TGTGCCAGCTCACCTCTCACTAGCGGGGGTCCCACAGATACGCAGTATTTT. Translating it yields CASSPLTSGGPTDTQYF.